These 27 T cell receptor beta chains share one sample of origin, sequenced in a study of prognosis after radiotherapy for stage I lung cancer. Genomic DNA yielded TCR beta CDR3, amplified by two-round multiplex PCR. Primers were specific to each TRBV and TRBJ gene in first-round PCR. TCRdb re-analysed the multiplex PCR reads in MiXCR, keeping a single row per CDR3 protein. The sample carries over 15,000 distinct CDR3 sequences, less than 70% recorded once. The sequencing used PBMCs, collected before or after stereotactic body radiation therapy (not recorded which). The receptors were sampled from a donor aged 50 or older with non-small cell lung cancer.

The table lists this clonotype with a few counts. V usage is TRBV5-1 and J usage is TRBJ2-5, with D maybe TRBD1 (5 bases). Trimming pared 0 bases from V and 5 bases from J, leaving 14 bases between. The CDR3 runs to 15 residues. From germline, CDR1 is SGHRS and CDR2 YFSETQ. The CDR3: CASSLDGQPIETQYF. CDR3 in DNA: TGCGCCAGCAGCTTGGATGGACAACCAATCGAGACCCAGTACTTC.

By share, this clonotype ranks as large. Here the CDR3 reads CASSRPGTPYRNEQFF. The DNA for the CDR3 is TGTGCCAGCTCGCGACCCGGGACTCCTTACCGGAATGAGCAGTTCTTC. The rearrangement uses TRBV28 and TRBJ2-1, with D perhaps matching TRBD2 (6 bases). The CDR3 has 16 residues. Germline-derived CDR1 and CDR2 are MDHEN and SYDVKM. The V gene lost 8 bases and the J gene lost 7 bases, with 24 bases spanning the gap.

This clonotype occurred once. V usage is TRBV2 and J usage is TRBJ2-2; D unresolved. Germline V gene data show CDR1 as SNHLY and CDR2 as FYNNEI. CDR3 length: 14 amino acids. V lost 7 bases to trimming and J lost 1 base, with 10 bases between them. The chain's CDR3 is CASMLQRNTGELFF. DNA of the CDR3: TGTGCCAGCATGCTACAGAGGAACACCGGGGAGCTGTTTTTT.

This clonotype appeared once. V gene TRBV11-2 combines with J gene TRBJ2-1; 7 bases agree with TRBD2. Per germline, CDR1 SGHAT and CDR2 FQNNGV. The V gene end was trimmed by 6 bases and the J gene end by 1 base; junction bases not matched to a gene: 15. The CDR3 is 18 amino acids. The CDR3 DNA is TGTGCCAGCAGTCCTGGGCGGGAGTATGGGACTTCCTACAATGAGCAGTTCTTC. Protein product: CASSPGREYGTSYNEQFF.

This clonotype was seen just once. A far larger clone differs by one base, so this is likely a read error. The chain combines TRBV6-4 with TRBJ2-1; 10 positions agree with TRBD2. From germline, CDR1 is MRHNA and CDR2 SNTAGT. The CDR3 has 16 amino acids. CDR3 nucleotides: TGTGACAGCCTCTCGGCTAGCGGGAGCTCCCACAATGAGCAGTTCTTC. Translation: CDSLSASGSSHNEQFF.

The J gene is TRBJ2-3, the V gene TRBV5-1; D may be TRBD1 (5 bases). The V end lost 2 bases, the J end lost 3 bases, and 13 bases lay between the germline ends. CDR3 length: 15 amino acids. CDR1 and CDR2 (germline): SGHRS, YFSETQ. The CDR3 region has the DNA TGCGCCAGCAGCTTCCGGGCTGCAGGGACAGATACGCAGTATTTT. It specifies CASSFRAAGTDTQYF.

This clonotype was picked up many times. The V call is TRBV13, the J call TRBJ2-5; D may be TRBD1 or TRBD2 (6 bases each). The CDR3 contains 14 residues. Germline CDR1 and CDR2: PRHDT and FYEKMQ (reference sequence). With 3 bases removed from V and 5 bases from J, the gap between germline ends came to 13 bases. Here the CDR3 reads CASSFRGQGETQYF. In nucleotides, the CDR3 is TGTGCCAGCAGCTTCCGGGGGCAGGGGGAGACCCAGTACTTC.

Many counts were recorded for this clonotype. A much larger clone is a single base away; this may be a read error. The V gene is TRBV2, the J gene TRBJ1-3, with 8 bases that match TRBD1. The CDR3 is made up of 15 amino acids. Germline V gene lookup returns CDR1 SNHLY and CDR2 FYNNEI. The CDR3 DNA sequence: TGTGCCAGCAGCCTCACACAGGGGGGAAGAAACACCTTATATTTT. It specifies CASSLTQGGRNTLYF.

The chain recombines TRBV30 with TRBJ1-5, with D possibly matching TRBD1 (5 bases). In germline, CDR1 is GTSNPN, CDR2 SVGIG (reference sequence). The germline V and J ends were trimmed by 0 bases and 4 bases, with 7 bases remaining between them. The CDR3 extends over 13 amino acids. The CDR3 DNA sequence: TGTGCCTGGAGTGTGGGGGGGAATCAGCCCCAGCATTTT. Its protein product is CAWSVGGNQPQHF. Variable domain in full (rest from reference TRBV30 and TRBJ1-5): SQTIHQWPATLVQPVGSPLSLECTVEGTSNPNLYWYRQAAGRGLQLLFYSVGIGQISSEVPQNLSASRPQDRQFILSSKKLLLSDSGFYLCAWSVGGNQPQHFGDGTRLSIL.

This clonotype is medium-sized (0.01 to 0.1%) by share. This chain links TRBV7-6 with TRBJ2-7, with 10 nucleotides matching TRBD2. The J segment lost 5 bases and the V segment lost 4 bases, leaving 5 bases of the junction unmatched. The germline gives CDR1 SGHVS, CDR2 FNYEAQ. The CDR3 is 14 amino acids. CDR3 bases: TGTGCCAGCAGCTCCCTAGCGGGAGTCAACGAGCAGTACTTC. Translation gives CASSSLAGVNEQYF.

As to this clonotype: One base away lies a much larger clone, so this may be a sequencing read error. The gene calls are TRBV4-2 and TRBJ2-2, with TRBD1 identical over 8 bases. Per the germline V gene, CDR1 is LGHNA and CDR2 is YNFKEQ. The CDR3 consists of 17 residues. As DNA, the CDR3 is TGTGCCAGCAGCCAAAAAGGGGGAACAGGGGGATCCCGGGAGCCGTTTTTT. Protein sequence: CASSQKGGTGGSREPFF.

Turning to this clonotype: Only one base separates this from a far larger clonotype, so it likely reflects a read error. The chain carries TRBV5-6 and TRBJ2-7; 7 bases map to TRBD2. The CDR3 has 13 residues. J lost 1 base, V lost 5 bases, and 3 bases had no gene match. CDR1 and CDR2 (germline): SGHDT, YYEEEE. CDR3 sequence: CASRFGGSYEQYF. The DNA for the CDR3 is TGTGCCAGCAGATTCGGGGGGTCCTACGAGCAGTACTTC.

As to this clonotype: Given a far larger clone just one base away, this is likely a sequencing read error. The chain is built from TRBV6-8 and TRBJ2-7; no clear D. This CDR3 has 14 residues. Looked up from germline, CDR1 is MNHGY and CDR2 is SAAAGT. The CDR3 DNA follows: TGTGCCATCAGTTACTTGGCTGCACTGGGCGAGCAGTACTTC. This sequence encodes CAISYLAALGEQYF.

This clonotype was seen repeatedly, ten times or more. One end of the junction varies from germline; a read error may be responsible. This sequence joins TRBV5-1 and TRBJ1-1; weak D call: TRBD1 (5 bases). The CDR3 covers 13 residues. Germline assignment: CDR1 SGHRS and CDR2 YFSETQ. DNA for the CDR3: TGCGCCAGCAGCTTGGGGGGGAACACTAAAGCTTTCTTT. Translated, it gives CASSLGGNTKAFF.

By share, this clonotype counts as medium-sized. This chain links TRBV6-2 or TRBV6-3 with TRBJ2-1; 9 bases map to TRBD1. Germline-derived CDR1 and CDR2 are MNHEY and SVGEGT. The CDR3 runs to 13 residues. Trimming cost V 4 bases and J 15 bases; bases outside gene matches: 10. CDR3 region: CASSSDPGTGLFF. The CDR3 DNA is TGTGCCAGCAGTTCGGATCCCGGGACAGGGTTGTTCTTC.

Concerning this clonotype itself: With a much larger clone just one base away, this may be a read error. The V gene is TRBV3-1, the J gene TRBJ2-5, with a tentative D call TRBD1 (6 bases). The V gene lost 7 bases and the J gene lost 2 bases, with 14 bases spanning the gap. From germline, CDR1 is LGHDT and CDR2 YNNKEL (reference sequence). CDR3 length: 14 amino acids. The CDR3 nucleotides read TGTGCCAGCATCGTCCGAGGGGGACAAGAGACCCAGTACTTC. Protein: CASIVRGGQETQYF.

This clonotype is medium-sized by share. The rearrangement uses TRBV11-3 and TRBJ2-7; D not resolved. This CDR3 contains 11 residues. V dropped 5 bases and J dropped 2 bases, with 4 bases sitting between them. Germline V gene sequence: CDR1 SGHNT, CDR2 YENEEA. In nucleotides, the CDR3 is TGTGCCAGCAGCGGGACCTACGAGCAGTACTTC. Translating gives CASSGTYEQYF.

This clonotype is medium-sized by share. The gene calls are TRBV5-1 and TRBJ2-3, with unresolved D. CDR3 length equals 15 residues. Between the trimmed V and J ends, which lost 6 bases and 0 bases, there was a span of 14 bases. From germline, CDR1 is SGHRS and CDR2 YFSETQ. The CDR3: CASNPRQVSTDTQYF. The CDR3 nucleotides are TGCGCCAGCAACCCCAGGCAGGTCAGCACAGATACGCAGTATTTT. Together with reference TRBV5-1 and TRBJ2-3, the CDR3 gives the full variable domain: KAGVTQTPRYLIKTRGQQVTLSCSPISGHRSVSWYQQTPGQGLQFLFEYFSETQRNKGNFPGRFSGRQFSNSRSEMNVSTLELGDSALYLCASNPRQVSTDTQYFGPGTRLTVL.

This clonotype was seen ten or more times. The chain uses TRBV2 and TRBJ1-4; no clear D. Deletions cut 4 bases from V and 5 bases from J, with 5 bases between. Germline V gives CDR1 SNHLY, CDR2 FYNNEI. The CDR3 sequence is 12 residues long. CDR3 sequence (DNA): TGTGCCAGCAGTGTGGTAAATGAAAAACTGTTTTTT. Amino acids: CASSVVNEKLFF.

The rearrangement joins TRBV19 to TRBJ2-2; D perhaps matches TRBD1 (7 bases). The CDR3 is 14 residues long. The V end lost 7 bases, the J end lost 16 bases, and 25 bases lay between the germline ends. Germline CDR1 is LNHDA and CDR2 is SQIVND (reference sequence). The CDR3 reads CASNPAGGSGDPFF. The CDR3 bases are TGTGCCAGTAACCCCGCAGGGGGGTCCGGTGATCCGTTTTTT.

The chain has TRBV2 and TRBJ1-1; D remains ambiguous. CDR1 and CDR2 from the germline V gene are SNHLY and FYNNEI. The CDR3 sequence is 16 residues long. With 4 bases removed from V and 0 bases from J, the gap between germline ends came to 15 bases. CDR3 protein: CASSGSRSFLNTEAFF. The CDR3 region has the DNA TGTGCCAGCAGTGGGTCACGGAGCTTCCTGAACACTGAAGCTTTCTTT. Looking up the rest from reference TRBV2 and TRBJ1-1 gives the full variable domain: EPEVTQTPSHQVTQMGQEVILRCVPISNHLYFYWYRQILGQKVEFLVSFYNNEISEKSEIFDDQFSVERPDGSNFTLKIRSTKLEDSAMYFCASSGSRSFLNTEAFFGQGTRLTVV.

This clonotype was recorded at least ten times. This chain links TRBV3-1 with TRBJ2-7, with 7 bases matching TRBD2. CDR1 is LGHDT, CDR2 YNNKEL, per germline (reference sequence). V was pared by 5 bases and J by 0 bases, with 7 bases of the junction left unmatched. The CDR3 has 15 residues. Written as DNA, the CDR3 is TGTGCCAGCAGCGGCCGGGACTACCTCTCCTACGAGCAGTACTTC. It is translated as CASSGRDYLSYEQYF.

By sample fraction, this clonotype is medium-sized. The CDR3 nucleotides are TGTGCCAGCAGCCAAGATGGTGGACACGAGCAGTACTTC. The encoded protein is CASSQDGGHEQYF. The chain joins TRBV3-1 to TRBJ2-7; D call uncertain. The V and J ends lost 0 bases and 5 bases respectively, with 8 bases between them. Germline CDR1 is LGHDT and CDR2 is YNNKEL (reference sequence). The CDR3 consists of 13 residues.

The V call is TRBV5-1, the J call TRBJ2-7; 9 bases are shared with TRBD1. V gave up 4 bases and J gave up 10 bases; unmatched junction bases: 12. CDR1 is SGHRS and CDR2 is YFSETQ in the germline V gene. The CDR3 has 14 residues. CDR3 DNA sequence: TGCGCCAGCAGCCCTCGGACAGGGGTGTACTATCAGTACTTC. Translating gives CASSPRTGVYYQYF.

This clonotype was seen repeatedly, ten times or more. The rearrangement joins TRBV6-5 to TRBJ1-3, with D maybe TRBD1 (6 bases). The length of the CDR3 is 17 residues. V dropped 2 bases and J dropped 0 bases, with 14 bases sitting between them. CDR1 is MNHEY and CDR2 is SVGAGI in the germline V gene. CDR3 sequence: CASSYTGASVSGNTIYF. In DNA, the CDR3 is TGTGCCAGCAGTTACACGGGGGCTTCCGTCTCTGGAAACACCATATATTTT.

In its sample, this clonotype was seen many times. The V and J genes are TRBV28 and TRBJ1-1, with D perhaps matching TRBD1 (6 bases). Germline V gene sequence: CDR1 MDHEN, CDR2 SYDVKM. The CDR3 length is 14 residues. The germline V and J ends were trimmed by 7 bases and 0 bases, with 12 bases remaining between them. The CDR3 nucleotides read TGTGCCAGCATAGTGGGGGCTTTGAACACTGAAGCTTTCTTT. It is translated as CASIVGALNTEAFF.

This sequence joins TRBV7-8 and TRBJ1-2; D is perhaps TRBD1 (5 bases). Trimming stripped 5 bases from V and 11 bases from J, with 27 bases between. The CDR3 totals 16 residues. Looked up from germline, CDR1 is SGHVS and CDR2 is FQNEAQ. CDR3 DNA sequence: TGTGCCAGCAGCATCGTCGGGAGGGGCGGGAACTATTGTTACACCTTC. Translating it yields CASSIVGRGGNYCYTF.